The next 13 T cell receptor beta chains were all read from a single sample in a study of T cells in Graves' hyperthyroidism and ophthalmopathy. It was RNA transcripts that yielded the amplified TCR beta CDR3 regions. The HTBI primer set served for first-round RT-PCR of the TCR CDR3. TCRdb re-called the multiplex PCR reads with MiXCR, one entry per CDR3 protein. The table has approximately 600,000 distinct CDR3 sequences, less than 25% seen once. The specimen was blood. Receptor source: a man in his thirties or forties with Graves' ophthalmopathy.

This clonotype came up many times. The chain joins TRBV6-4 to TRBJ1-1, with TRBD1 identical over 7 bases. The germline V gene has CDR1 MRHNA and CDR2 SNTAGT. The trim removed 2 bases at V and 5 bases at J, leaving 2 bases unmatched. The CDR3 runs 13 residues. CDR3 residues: CASSDQTGTEAFF. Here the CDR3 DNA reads TGTGCCAGCAGTGACCAGACAGGGACTGAAGCTTTCTTT.

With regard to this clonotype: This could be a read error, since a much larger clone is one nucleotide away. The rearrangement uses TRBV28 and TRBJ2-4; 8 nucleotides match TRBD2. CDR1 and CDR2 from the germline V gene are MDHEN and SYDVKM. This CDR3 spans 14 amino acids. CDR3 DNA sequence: TGTGCCGGCAGTCGCCCGGGGGGGTTGGACATTCAGTACTTC. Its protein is CAGSRPGGLDIQYF.

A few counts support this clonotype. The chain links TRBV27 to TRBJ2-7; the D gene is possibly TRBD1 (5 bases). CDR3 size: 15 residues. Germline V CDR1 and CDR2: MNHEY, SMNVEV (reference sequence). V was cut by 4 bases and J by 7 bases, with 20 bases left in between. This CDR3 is CASSSRQIYLGEQYF. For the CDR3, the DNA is TGTGCCAGCAGTTCTCGACAGATCTACCTTGGGGAGCAGTACTTC.

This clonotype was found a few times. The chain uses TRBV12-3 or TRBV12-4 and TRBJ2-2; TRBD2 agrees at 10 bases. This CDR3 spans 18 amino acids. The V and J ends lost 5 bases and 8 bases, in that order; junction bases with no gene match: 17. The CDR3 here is CASSVPSGLAGAWGELFF. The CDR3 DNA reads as TGTGCCAGCAGTGTACCCTCCGGGCTAGCGGGAGCATGGGGGGAGCTGTTTTTT.

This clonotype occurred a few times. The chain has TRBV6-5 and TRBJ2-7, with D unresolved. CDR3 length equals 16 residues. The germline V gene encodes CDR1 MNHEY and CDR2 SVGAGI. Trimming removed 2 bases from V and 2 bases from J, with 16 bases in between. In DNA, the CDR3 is TGTGCCAGCAGTTACCCTGCCGGGCCAAGACCCTACGAGCAGTACTTC. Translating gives CASSYPAGPRPYEQYF.

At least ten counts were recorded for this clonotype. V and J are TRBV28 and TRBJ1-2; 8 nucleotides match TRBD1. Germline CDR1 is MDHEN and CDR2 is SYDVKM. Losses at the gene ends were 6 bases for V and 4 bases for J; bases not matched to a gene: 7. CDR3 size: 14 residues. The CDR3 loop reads CASRKTGAGYGYTF. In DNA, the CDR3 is TGTGCCAGCAGGAAGACAGGGGCGGGCTATGGCTACACCTTC.

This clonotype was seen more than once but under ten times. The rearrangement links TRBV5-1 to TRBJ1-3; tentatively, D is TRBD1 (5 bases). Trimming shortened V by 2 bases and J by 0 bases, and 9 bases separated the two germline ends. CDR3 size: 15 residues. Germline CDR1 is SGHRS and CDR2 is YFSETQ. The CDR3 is CASSFQGSSGNTIYF. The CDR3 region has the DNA TGCGCCAGCAGCTTCCAGGGAAGCTCTGGAAACACCATATATTTT. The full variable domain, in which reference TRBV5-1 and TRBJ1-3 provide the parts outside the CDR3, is KAGVTQTPRYLIKTRGQQVTLSCSPISGHRSVSWYQQTPGQGLQFLFEYFSETQRNKGNFPGRFSGRQFSNSRSEMNVSTLELGDSALYLCASSFQGSSGNTIYFGEGSWLTVV.

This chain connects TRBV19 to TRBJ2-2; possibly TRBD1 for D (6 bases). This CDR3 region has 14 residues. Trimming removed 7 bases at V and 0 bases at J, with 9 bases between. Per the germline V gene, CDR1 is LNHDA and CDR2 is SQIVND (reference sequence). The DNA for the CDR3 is TGTGCCAGTACTAGACAGGCGAACACCGGGGAGCTGTTTTTT. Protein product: CASTRQANTGELFF.

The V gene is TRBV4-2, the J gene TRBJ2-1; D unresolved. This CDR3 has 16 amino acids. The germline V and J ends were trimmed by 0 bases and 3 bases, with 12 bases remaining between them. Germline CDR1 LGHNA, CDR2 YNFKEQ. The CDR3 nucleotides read TGTGCCAGCAGCCAAGATGAATCTTTGAACTACAATGAGCAGTTCTTC. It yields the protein CASSQDESLNYNEQFF.

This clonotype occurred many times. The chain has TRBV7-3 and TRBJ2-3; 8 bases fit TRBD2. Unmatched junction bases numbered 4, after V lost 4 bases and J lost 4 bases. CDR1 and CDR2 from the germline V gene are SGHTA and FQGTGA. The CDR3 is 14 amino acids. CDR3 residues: CASSSSGSSDTQYF. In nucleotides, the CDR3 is TGTGCCAGCAGCTCAAGCGGGAGCTCAGATACGCAGTATTTT.

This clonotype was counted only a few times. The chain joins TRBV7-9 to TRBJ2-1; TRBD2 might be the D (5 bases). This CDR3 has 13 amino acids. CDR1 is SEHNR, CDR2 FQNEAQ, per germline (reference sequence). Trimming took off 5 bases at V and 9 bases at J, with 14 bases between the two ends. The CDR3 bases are TGTGCCAGCAGCCAACTAGAGCGGCTTGAGCAGTTCTTC. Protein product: CASSQLERLEQFF. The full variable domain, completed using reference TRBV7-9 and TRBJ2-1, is DTGVSQNPRHKITKRGQNVTFRCDPISEHNRLYWYRQTLGQGPEFLTYFQNEAQLEKSRLLSDRFSAERPKGSFSTLEIQRTEQGDSAMYLCASSQLERLEQFFGPGTRLTVL.

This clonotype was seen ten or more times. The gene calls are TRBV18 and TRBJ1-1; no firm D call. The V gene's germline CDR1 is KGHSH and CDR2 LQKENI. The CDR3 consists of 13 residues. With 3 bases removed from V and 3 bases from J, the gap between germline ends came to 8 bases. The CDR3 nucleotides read TGTGCCAGCTCACCCTCACACGACACTGAAGCTTTCTTT. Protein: CASSPSHDTEAFF.

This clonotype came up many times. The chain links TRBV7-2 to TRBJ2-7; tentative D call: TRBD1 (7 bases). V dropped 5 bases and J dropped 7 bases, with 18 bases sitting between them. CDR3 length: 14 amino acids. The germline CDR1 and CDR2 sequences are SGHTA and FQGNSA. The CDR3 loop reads CASSRRDAGGEQYF. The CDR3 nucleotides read TGTGCCAGCAGCCGAAGGGACGCAGGGGGGGAGCAGTACTTC.